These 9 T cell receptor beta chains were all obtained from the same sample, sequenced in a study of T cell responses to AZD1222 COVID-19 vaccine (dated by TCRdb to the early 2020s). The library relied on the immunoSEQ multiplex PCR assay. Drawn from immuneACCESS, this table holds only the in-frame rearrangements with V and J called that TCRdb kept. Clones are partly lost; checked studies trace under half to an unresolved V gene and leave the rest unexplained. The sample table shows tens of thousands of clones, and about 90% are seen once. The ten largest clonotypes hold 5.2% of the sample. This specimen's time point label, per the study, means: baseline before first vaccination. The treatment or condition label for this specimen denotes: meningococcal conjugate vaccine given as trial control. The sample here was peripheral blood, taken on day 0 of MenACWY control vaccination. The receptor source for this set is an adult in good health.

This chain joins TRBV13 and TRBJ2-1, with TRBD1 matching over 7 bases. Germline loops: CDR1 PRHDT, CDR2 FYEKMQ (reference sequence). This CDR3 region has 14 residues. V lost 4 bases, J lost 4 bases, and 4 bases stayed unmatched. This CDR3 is CASSWGQLYNEQFF. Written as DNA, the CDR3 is TGTGCCAGCAGCTGGGGACAGTTGTACAATGAGCAGTTCTTC.

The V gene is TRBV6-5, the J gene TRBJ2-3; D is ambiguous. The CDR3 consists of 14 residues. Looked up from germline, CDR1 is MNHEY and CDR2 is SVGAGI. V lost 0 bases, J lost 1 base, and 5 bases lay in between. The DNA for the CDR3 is TGTGCCAGCAGTTACTCTGGGGGCACAGATACGCAGTATTTT. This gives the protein CASSYSGGTDTQYF.

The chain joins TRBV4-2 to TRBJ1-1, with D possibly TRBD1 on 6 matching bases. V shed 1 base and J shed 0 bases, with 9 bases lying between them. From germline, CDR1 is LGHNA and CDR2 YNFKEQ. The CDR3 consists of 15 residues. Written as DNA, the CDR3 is TGTGCCAGCAGCCAAGCTACAGGGATGAACACTGAAGCTTTCTTT. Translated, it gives CASSQATGMNTEAFF.

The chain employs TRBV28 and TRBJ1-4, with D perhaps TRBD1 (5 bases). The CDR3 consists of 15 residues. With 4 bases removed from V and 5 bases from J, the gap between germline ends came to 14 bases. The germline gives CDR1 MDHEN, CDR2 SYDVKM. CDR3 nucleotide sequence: TGTGCCAGCAGTTCTCCGGGACTGGGGAATGAAAAACTGTTTTTT. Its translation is CASSSPGLGNEKLFF.

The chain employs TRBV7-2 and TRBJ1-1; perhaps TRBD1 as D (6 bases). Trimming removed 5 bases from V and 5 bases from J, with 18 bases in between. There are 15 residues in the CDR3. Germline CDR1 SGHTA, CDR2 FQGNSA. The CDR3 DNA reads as TGTGCCAGCAGCCTAGAGGGGGGGATGGGTACTGAAGCTTTCTTT. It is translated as CASSLEGGMGTEAFF.

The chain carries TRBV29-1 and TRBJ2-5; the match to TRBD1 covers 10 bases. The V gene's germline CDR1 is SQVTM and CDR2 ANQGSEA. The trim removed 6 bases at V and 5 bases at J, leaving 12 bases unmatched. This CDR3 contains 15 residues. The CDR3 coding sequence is TGCAGCGTGCGCCCCGGGACAGGGGTGGGCGAGACCCAGTACTTC. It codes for CSVRPGTGVGETQYF. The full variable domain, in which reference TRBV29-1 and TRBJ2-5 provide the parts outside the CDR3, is SAVISQKPSRDICQRGTSLTIQCQVDSQVTMMFWYRQQPGQSLTLIATANQGSEATYESGFVIDKFPISRPNLTFSTLTVSNMSPEDSSIYLCSVRPGTGVGETQYFGPGTRLLVL.

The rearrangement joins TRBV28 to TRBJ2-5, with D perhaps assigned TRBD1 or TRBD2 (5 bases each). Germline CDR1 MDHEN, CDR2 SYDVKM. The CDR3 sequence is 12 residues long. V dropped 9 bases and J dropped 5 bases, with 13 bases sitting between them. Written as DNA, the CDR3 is TGTGCCAGTGGTTCGGGGCTGGAGACCCAGTACTTC. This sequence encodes CASGSGLETQYF. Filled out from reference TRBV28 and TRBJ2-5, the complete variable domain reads DVKVTQSSRYLVKRTGEKVFLECVQDMDHENMFWYRQDPGLGLRLIYFSYDVKMKEKGDIPEGYSVSREKKERFSLILESASTNQTSMYLCASGSGLETQYFGPGTRLLVL.

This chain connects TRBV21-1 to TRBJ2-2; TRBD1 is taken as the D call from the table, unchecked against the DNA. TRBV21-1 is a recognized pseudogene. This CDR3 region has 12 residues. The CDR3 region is CARTGNTGELFF. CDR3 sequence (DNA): TGTGCCAGGACAGGGAACACCGGGGAGCTGTTTTTT.

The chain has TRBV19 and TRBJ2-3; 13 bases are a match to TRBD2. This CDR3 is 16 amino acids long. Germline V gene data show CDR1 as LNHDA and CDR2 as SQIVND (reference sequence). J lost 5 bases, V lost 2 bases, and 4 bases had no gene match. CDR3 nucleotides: TGTGCCAGTAGTATACGTAGACTAGCGGGGGGAGATACGCAGTATTTT. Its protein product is CASSIRRLAGGDTQYF. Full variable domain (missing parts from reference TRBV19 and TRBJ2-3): DGGITQSPKYLFRKEGQNVTLSCEQNLNHDAMYWYRQDPGQGLRLIYYSQIVNDFQKGDIAEGYSVSREKKESFPLTVTSAQKNPTAFYLCASSIRRLAGGDTQYFGPGTRLTVL.